The T cell receptor (beta chain) described here comes from a study of cytomegalovirus exposure and HLA in healthy donors. With respect to this clone: Its cognate antigen is unknown.

Study-wide results and limits: Later, an analysis showed that TCR beta chains associated with HLA were more clonally expanded than others that were equally common.

V lost 5 bases and J 4 bases, leaving 8 bases between the germline ends. Germline CDR1 reads MNHEY; CDR2 reads SVGAGI. This CDR3 has 12 amino acids. Researchers ran the PCR with 60 Vbeta and 13 Jbeta primers. The repertoire was sequenced with immunoSEQ multiplex PCR; TCRdb's copy has only in-frame clones and lacks some. Of roughly 200,000 clones in the sample, around 86% are singletons; the top ten hold about 1.2%. Material for sequencing was PBMCs. The clonotype comes from a man aged 25-45 years in good health and CMV-seronegative. This chain joins TRBV6-5 and TRBJ1-2; D unclear. CDR3 amino acids: CASSQRLYGYTF. The CDR3 DNA sequence: TGTGCCAGCAGTCAGAGACTCTATGGCTACACCTTC.